Below, one T cell receptor beta chain is given with its context. The PCR had 60 Vbeta and 13 Jbeta primers. Libraries were prepared by immunoSEQ multiplex PCR; TCRdb keeps only in-frame clonotypes and omits some of them. This table has 40,000 to 55,000 clones, about 81% appearing once. Trimming shortened V by 6 bases and J by 0 bases, and 14 bases separated the two germline ends. Per germline, CDR1 SGHRS and CDR2 YFSETQ. The length of the CDR3 is 15 residues. This entry comes from a study of cytomegalovirus exposure and HLA in healthy donors. The sequencing input was PBMCs. This clonotype originated in a boy aged 10-17 years in good health and CMV-seropositive. The V call is TRBV5-1, the J call TRBJ2-3; weak D call: TRBD1 (6 bases). CDR3: CASTSYQGSTDTQYF. The CDR3 DNA reads as TGCGCCAGCACCTCTTACCAGGGGAGCACAGATACGCAGTATTTT.